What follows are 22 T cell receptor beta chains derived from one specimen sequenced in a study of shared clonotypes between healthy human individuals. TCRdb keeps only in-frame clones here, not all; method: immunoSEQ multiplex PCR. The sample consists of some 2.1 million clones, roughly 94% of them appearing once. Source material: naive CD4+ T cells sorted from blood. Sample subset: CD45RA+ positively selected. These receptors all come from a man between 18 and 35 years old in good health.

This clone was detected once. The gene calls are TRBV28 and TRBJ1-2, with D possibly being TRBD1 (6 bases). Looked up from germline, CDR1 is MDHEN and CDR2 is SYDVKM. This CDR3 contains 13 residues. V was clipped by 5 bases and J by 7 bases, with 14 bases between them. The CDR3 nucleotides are TGTGCCAGCAGTCAAGCCAAGGGGGGTGGCTACACCTTC. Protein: CASSQAKGGGYTF.

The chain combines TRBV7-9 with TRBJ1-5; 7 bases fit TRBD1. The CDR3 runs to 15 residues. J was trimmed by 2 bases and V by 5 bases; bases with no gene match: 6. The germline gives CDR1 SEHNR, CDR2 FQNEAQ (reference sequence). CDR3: CASSPTGSRNQPQHF. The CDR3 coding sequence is TGTGCCAGCAGCCCGACAGGGTCCCGCAATCAGCCCCAGCATTTT. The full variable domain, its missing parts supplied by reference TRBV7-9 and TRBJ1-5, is DTGVSQNPRHKITKRGQNVTFRCDPISEHNRLYWYRQTLGQGPEFLTYFQNEAQLEKSRLLSDRFSAERPKGSFSTLEIQRTEQGDSAMYLCASSPTGSRNQPQHFGDGTRLSIL.

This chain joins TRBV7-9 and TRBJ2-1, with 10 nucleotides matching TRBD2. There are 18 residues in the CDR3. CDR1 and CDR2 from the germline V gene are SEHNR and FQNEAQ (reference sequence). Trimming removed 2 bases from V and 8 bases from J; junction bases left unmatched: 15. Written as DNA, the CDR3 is TGTGCCAGCAGCTTAAAGTCGGCTAGCGGGGGCCAAGGCGATGAGCAGTTCTTC. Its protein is CASSLKSASGGQGDEQFF.

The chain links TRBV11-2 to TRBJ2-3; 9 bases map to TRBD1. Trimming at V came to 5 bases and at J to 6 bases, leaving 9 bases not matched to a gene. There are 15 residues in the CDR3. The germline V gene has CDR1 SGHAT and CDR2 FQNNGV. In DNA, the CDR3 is TGTGCCAGCAGCCCTACCGGGACAGGGACCGATACGCAGTATTTT. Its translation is CASSPTGTGTDTQYF.

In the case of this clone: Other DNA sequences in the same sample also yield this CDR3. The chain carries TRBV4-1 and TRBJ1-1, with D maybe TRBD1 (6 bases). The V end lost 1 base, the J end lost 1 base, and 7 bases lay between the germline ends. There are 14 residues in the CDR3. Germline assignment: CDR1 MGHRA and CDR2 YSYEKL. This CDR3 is CASSQADRNTEAFF. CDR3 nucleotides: TGCGCCAGCAGCCAAGCGGACAGGAACACTGAAGCTTTCTTT.

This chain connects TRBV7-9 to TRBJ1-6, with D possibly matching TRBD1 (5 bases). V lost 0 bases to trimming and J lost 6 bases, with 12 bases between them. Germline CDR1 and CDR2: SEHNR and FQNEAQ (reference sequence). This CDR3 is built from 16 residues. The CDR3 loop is CASSLAATATNSPLHF. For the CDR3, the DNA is TGTGCCAGCAGCTTAGCGGCGACAGCGACTAATTCACCCCTCCACTTT.

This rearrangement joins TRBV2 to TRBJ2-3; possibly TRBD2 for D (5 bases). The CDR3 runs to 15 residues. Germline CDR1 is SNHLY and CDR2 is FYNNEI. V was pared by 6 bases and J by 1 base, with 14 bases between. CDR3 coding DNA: TGTGCCAGCAGCCGAACTAGGAAAGGCACAGATACGCAGTATTTT. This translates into CASSRTRKGTDTQYF. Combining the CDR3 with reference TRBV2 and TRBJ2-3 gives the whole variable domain EPEVTQTPSHQVTQMGQEVILRCVPISNHLYFYWYRQILGQKVEFLVSFYNNEISEKSEIFDDQFSVERPDGSNFTLKIRSTKLEDSAMYFCASSRTRKGTDTQYFGPGTRLTVL.

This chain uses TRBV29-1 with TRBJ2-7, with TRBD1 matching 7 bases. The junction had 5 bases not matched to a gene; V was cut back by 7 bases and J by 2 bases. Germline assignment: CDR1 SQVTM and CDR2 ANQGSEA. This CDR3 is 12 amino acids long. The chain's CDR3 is CSGRDSTYEQYF. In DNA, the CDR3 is TGCAGCGGCCGGGACAGCACCTACGAGCAGTACTTC.

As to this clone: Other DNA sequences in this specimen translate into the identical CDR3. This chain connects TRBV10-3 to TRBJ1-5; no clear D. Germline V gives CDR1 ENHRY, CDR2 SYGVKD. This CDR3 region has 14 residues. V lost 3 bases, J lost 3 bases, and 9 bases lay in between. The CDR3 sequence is CAISEAGNNQPQHF. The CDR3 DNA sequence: TGTGCCATCAGTGAAGCGGGGAACAATCAGCCCCAGCATTTT.

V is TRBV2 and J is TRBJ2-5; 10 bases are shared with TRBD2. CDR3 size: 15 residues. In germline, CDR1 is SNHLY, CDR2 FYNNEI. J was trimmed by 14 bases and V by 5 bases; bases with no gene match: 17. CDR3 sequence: CASSSDELSGRAVYF. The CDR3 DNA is TGTGCCAGCAGTTCGGACGAGTTAAGCGGGAGGGCGGTATACTTC.

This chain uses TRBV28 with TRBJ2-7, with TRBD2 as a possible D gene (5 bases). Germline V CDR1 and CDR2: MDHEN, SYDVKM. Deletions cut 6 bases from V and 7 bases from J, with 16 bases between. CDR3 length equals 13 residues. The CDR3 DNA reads TGTGCCAGCAGACCCTCGGGGATTCGGGAGCAGTACTTC. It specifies CASRPSGIREQYF.

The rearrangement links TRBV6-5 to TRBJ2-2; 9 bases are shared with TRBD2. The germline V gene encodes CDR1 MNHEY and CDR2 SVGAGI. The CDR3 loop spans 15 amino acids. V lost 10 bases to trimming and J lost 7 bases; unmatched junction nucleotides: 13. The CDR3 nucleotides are TGTGCCACCCGGGGGCGGGAGGGCCTATTCGGGGAGCTGTTTTTT. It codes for CATRGREGLFGELFF.

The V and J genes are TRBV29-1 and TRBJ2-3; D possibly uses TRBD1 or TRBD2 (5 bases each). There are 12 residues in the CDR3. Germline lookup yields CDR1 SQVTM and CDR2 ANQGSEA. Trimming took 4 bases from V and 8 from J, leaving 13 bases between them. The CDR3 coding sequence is TGCAGCGTTGGTTCCGGGGACCGTACGCAGTATTTT. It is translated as CSVGSGDRTQYF.

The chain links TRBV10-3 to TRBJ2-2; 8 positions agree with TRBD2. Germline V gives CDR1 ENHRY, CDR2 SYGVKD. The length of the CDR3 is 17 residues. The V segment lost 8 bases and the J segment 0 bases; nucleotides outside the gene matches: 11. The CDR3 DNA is TGTGCCATCGGGGACCGGACTAGCATCACGAACACCGGGGAGCTGTTTTTT. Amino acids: CAIGDRTSITNTGELFF.

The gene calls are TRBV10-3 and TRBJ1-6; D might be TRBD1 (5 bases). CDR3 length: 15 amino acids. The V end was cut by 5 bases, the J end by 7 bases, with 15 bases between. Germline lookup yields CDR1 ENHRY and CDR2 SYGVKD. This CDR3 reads CAISTTGFRNSPLHF. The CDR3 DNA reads TGTGCCATCAGTACCACAGGATTCCGAAATTCACCCCTCCACTTT.

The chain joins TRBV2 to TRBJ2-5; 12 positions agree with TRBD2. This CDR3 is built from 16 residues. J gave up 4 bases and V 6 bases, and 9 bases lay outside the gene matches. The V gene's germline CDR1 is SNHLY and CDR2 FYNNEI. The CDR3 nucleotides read TGTGCCAGCAGCGTTGGACTAGCGGGAAAAGGAGAGACCCAGTACTTC. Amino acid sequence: CASSVGLAGKGETQYF.

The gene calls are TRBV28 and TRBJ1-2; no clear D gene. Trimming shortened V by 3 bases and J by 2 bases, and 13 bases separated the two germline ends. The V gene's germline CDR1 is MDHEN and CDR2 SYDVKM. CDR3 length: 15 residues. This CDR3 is CASSLGWVSNYGYTF. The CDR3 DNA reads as TGTGCCAGCAGTTTGGGTTGGGTGTCCAACTATGGCTACACCTTC.

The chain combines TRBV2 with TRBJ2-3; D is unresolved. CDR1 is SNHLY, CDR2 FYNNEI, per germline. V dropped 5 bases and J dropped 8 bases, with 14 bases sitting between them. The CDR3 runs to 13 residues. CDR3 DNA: TGTGCCAGCAGTACCCTTCCCTCGGGTACGCAGTATTTT. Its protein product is CASSTLPSGTQYF.

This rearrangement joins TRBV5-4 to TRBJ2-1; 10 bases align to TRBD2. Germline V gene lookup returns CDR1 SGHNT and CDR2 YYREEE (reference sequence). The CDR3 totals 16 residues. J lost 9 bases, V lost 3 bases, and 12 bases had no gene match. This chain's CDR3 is CASSSPNLAGAGEQFF. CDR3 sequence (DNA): TGTGCCAGCAGCTCACCAAACCTAGCGGGAGCTGGTGAGCAGTTCTTC.

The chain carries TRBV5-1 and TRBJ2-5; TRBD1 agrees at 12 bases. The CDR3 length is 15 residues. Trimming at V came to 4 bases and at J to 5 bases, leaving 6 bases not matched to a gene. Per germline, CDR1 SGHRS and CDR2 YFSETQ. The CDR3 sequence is CASSNGDRGRETQYF. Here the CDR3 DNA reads TGCGCCAGCAGCAACGGGGACAGGGGGCGGGAGACCCAGTACTTC.

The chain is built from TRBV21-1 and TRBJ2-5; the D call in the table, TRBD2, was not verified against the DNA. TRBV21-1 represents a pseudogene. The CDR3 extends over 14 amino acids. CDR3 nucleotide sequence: TGTGCCACCGCGGAGTCCGTCGTCCAAGAGACCCAGTACTTC. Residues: CATAESVVQETQYF.

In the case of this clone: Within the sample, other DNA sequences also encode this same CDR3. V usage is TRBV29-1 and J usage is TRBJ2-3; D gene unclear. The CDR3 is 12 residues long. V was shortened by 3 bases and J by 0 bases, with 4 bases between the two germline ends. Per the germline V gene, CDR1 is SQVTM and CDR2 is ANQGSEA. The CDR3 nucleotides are TGCAGCGTTGAGGGGAGCACAGATACGCAGTATTTT. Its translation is CSVEGSTDTQYF.